The 25 T cell receptor beta chains reported below all come from one sample, sequenced in a study of shared clonotypes between healthy human individuals. Produced via immunoSEQ multiplex PCR; TCRdb's table is partial and in-frame only. The sample lists hundreds of thousands of clones; about four fifths were seen once. The sample taken for sequencing was PBMCs. These receptors were obtained from a woman aged 40 to 55 in good health. Some clones in this sample may be carry-over from other donors' samples.

V gene TRBV5-4 combines with J gene TRBJ2-7; 7 bases match TRBD1. Trimming at V came to 5 bases and at J to 2 bases, leaving 4 bases not matched to a gene. The CDR3 runs to 13 residues. Germline V gene sequence: CDR1 SGHNT, CDR2 YYREEE (reference sequence). The CDR3 DNA reads TGTGCCAGCAGGGGGGACAGCCCCTACGAGCAGTACTTC. This encodes CASRGDSPYEQYF.

The rearrangement links TRBV5-1 to TRBJ2-7, with 7 bases aligning to TRBD2. Per germline, CDR1 SGHRS and CDR2 YFSETQ. After removal of 0 bases from V and 5 bases from J, the junction contained 11 bases not matched to a gene. CDR3 length: 16 residues. The CDR3 DNA follows: TGCGCCAGCAGCTTGGGTGGAGCTAGCGGCATCAACGAGCAGTACTTC. The encoded protein is CASSLGGASGINEQYF.

This clone was seen only a few times. The V gene is TRBV5-1, the J gene TRBJ2-2; a weak D match, TRBD2 (6 bases). Trimming removed 4 bases at V and 4 bases at J, with 11 bases between. Per germline, CDR1 SGHRS and CDR2 YFSETQ. This CDR3 comprises 14 residues. In DNA, the CDR3 is TGCGCCAGCAGCGCGGGACTTACCACCGGGGAGCTGTTTTTT. As protein: CASSAGLTTGELFF.

V gene TRBV7-9 combines with J gene TRBJ1-4; D gene unclear. The length of the CDR3 is 13 residues. Trimming cost V 4 bases and J 7 bases, with 10 bases left between them. In germline, CDR1 is SEHNR, CDR2 FQNEAQ (reference sequence). The CDR3 sequence: CASSSGISEKLFF. CDR3 coding DNA: TGTGCCAGCAGCTCTGGGATTAGTGAAAAACTGTTTTTT.

The table lists this clone with a count of one. The chain carries TRBV5-8 and TRBJ2-1, with 10 bases matching TRBD2. Per germline, CDR1 SGHTS and CDR2 YDEGEE. Germline trimming cut 4 bases from V and 3 bases from J; bases unmatched to any gene: 10. The CDR3 loop spans 17 amino acids. The CDR3 DNA sequence: TGTGCCAGCAGCCCTCCCACGGGACTAGCGCACTACAATGAGCAGTTCTTC. Translation gives CASSPPTGLAHYNEQFF.

This rearrangement joins TRBV14 to TRBJ2-5; D may be TRBD2 (6 bases). The CDR3 has 15 residues. V was clipped by 0 bases and J by 5 bases, with 13 bases between them. Germline CDR1 reads SGHDN; CDR2 reads FVKESK. The CDR3 protein is CASSQDSGGWETQYF. The CDR3 coding sequence is TGTGCCAGCAGCCAAGATTCCGGGGGTTGGGAGACCCAGTACTTC.

The chain is built from TRBV11-2 and TRBJ2-5; 11 bases are shared with TRBD2. The J segment lost 5 bases and the V segment lost 4 bases, leaving 6 bases of the junction unmatched. The CDR3 extends over 15 amino acids. Looked up from germline, CDR1 is SGHAT and CDR2 is FQNNGV. The CDR3 DNA reads TGTGCCAGCAGCTCCCAACTAGCGGGAGTTGAGACCCAGTACTTC. It is translated as CASSSQLAGVETQYF.

This chain joins TRBV19 and TRBJ2-4; D is tentatively TRBD1 or TRBD2 (5 bases each). CDR3 length equals 13 residues. Germline V lookup: CDR1 LNHDA, CDR2 SQIVND (reference sequence). V was clipped by 10 bases and J by 6 bases, with 16 bases between them. The CDR3, as DNA: TGTGCCACCCGGGGCAAGATCTTAAACATTCAGTACTTC. Translated, it gives CATRGKILNIQYF.

The V gene is TRBV7-8, the J gene TRBJ2-7; TRBD2 is a possible D gene (6 bases). V gave up 4 bases and J gave up 5 bases, with 18 bases separating them. Germline-derived CDR1 and CDR2 are SGHVS and FQNEAQ. This CDR3 has 15 residues. CDR3 DNA: TGTGCCAGCAGCTCCCAGAGCGCCGGGAGAAACGAGCAGTACTTC. It specifies CASSSQSAGRNEQYF.

The table lists this clone with a few counts. The chain has TRBV7-8 and TRBJ2-5; D is unclear. The V gene lost 5 bases and the J gene lost 7 bases, with 14 bases spanning the gap. The CDR3 length is 13 residues. The germline V gene has CDR1 SGHVS and CDR2 FQNEAQ. The DNA for the CDR3 is TGTGCCAGCAGCCCTAGTGGTCTAGGGACCCAGTACTTC. This translates into CASSPSGLGTQYF. The full variable domain, with the rest looked up from reference TRBV7-8 and TRBJ2-5, is GAGVSQSPRYKVAKRGQDVALRCDPISGHVSLFWYQQALGQGPEFLTYFQNEAQLDKSGLPSDRFFAERPEGSVSTLKIQRTQQEDSAVYLCASSPSGLGTQYFGPGTRLLVL.

This clone was counted a few times. As DNA, the CDR3 is TGTGCCAGCAGCTTAGTGTGGGATTCCCACAATGAGCAGTTCTTC. This translates into CASSLVWDSHNEQFF. The chain combines TRBV7-9 with TRBJ2-1; D remains ambiguous. Germline V gene data show CDR1 as SEHNR and CDR2 as FQNEAQ (reference sequence). With 1 base removed from V and 5 bases from J, the gap between germline ends came to 12 bases. The CDR3 contains 15 residues.

This clone has more than one count but fewer than ten. CDR3 DNA sequence: TGTGCCTGGAGGGGGTTGAACACTGAAGCTTTCTTT. Its translation: CAWRGLNTEAFF. The V call is TRBV30, the J call TRBJ1-1; D gene unclear. Trimming left V 3 bases short and J 0 bases short, with 5 bases between. Germline CDR1 is GTSNPN and CDR2 is SVGIG (reference sequence). The CDR3 contains 12 residues.

The CDR3 loop is CASSLGQGAGYTF. The CDR3 bases are TGCGCCAGCAGCTTGGGACAGGGGGCCGGCTACACCTTC. V usage is TRBV5-1 and J usage is TRBJ1-2, with TRBD1 matching 10 bases. CDR1 and CDR2 from the germline V gene are SGHRS and YFSETQ. This CDR3 region has 13 residues. J gave up 8 bases and V 0 bases, and 1 base lay outside the gene matches. Full variable domain (outside the CDR3, taken from reference TRBV5-1 and TRBJ1-2): KAGVTQTPRYLIKTRGQQVTLSCSPISGHRSVSWYQQTPGQGLQFLFEYFSETQRNKGNFPGRFSGRQFSNSRSEMNVSTLELGDSALYLCASSLGQGAGYTFGSGTRLTVV.

CDR3 DNA: TGTGCCAGCAGCTTCAGTAGCGCAGCAAGGGGCACAGATACGCAGTATTTT. Amino acid sequence: CASSFSSAARGTDTQYF. The chain has TRBV5-6 and TRBJ2-3; tentatively, D is TRBD2 (5 bases). Germline V gives CDR1 SGHDT, CDR2 YYEEEE. The CDR3 runs 17 residues. The V end lost 2 bases, the J end lost 1 base, and 17 bases lay between the germline ends.

The rearrangement uses TRBV27 and TRBJ2-7; TRBD2 matches at 14 bases. Germline lookup yields CDR1 MNHEY and CDR2 SMNVEV (reference sequence). With 4 bases clipped from V and 10 bases from J, the junction kept 9 bases outside the gene matches. CDR3 size: 15 residues. The CDR3 DNA is TGTGCCAGCAGTTGGGGGACTAGCGGGAGTGGGGCTCAGTACTTC. Protein sequence: CASSWGTSGSGAQYF.

The rearrangement joins TRBV28 to TRBJ1-2, with 7 bases lining up with TRBD1. This CDR3 is built from 15 residues. V trimming: 6 bases; J trimming: 0 bases; junction bases outside the gene matches: 7. Germline values: CDR1 MDHEN, CDR2 SYDVKM. The CDR3 DNA is TGTGCCAGCAGCTTCGGGACAGAAGCTAACTATGGCTACACCTTC. It specifies CASSFGTEANYGYTF.

This rearrangement joins TRBV27 to TRBJ2-1, with 8 bases that match TRBD1. The CDR3 is 14 residues long. Germline V lookup: CDR1 MNHEY, CDR2 SMNVEV (reference sequence). V was pared by 6 bases and J by 8 bases, with 9 bases of the junction left unmatched. CDR3 nucleotide sequence: TGTGCCAGCAGCACCGGGACAGGTCTCTATGAGCAGTTCTTC. It yields the protein CASSTGTGLYEQFF.

The rearrangement links TRBV5-1 to TRBJ1-1; D gene ambiguous. Trimming took off 1 base at V and 0 bases at J, with 7 bases between the two ends. Germline assignment: CDR1 SGHRS and CDR2 YFSETQ. CDR3 length: 14 residues. The CDR3 reads CASSLSHMNTEAFF. CDR3 coding DNA: TGCGCCAGCAGCTTGTCCCATATGAACACTGAAGCTTTCTTT.

V gene TRBV5-4 combines with J gene TRBJ2-7, with no clear D. The ends were cut back, 4 bases at V and 5 bases at J, with 13 bases in the middle. Per germline, CDR1 SGHNT and CDR2 YYREEE (reference sequence). The CDR3 has 13 residues. The DNA for the CDR3 is TGTGCCAGCAGCGGAGAAGTCGTACACGAGCAGTACTTC. It yields the protein CASSGEVVHEQYF. Full variable domain (remainder filled in from reference TRBV5-4 and TRBJ2-7): ETGVTQSPTHLIKTRGQQVTLRCSSQSGHNTVSWYQQALGQGPQFIFQYYREEENGRGNFPPRFSGLQFPNYSSELNVNALELDDSALYLCASSGEVVHEQYFGPGTRLTVT.

V and J are TRBV7-2 and TRBJ2-5; D might be TRBD2 (6 bases). The CDR3 loop spans 12 amino acids. In germline, CDR1 is SGHTA, CDR2 FQGNSA. V lost 5 bases to trimming and J lost 11 bases, with 15 bases between them. DNA for the CDR3: TGTGCCAGCAGCCCCGCGACTAGGGAGCAGTACTTC. As protein: CASSPATREQYF.

The V and J genes are TRBV30 and TRBJ2-5; 7 bases line up with TRBD1. This CDR3 is 12 amino acids long. V was clipped by 5 bases and J by 5 bases; unmatched bases: 5. Per germline, CDR1 GTSNPN and CDR2 SVGIG (reference sequence). The CDR3 spells CAWYRGEETQYF. DNA of the CDR3: TGTGCCTGGTACAGGGGCGAGGAGACCCAGTACTTC. Full variable domain (missing parts from reference TRBV30 and TRBJ2-5): SQTIHQWPATLVQPVGSPLSLECTVEGTSNPNLYWYRQAAGRGLQLLFYSVGIGQISSEVPQNLSASRPQDRQFILSSKKLLLSDSGFYLCAWYRGEETQYFGPGTRLLVL.

This clone was seen a handful of times. This rearrangement joins TRBV15 to TRBJ1-2, with unresolved D. The CDR3 runs 14 residues. V shed 0 bases and J shed 8 bases, with 13 bases lying between them. Germline V gene sequence: CDR1 LNHNV, CDR2 YYDKDF (reference sequence). CDR3 amino acids: CATSRETRSTGYTF. The CDR3 DNA reads TGTGCCACCAGCAGAGAGACAAGATCTACCGGCTACACCTTC.

The chain couples TRBV19 to TRBJ2-7; 7 bases align to TRBD1. This CDR3 contains 14 residues. The V and J ends lost 3 bases and 4 bases, in that order; junction bases with no gene match: 6. The germline V gene encodes CDR1 LNHDA and CDR2 SQIVND (reference sequence). In nucleotides, the CDR3 is TGTGCCAGTAGTATGCGCAGGGGGAGTTACGAGCAGTACTTC. This sequence encodes CASSMRRGSYEQYF. Looking up the rest from reference TRBV19 and TRBJ2-7 gives the full variable domain: DGGITQSPKYLFRKEGQNVTLSCEQNLNHDAMYWYRQDPGQGLRLIYYSQIVNDFQKGDIAEGYSVSREKKESFPLTVTSAQKNPTAFYLCASSMRRGSYEQYFGPGTRLTVT.

V is TRBV7-8 and J is TRBJ2-3; D may correspond to TRBD1 or TRBD2 (5 bases each). Trimming shortened V by 7 bases and J by 3 bases, and 14 bases separated the two germline ends. Germline V gives CDR1 SGHVS, CDR2 FQNEAQ. The length of the CDR3 is 14 residues. CDR3 protein: CASTPGRETDTQYF. CDR3 DNA: TGTGCCAGCACCCCGGGGCGTGAGACAGATACGCAGTATTTT.

V and J are TRBV9 and TRBJ2-3; 14 positions agree with TRBD2. V shed 0 bases, J shed 3 bases, and the junction held 6 bases outside the gene matches. The CDR3 runs to 18 residues. Germline lookup yields CDR1 SGDLS and CDR2 YYNGEE. The CDR3 protein is CASSVGTSGRWMTDTQYF. CDR3 nucleotides: TGTGCCAGCAGCGTAGGGACTAGCGGGAGGTGGATGACAGATACGCAGTATTTT.